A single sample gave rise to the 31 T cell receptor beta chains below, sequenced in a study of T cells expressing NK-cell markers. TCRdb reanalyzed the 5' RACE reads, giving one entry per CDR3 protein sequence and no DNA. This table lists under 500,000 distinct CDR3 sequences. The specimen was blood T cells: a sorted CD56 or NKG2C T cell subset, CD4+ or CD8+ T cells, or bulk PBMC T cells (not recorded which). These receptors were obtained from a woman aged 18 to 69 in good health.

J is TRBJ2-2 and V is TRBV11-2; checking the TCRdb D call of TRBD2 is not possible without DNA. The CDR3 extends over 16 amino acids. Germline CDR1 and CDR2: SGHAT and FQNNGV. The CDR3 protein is CASSLVVGLNTGELFF.

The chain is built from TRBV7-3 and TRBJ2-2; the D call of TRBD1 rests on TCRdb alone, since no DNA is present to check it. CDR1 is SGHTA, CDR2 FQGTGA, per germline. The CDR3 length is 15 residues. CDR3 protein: CASSFRQSGTGELFF.

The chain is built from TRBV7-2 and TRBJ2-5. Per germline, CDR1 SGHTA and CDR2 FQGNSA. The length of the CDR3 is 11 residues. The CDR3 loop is CASRSEETQYF.

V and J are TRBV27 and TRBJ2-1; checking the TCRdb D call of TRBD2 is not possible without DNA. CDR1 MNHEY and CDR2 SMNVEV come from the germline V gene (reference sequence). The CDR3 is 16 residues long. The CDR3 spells CASSPTSGGSYNEQFF.

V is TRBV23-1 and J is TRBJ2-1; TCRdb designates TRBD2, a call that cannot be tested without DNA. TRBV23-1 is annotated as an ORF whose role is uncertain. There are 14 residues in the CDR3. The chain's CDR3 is CASSQRQGHNEQFF.

The chain's CDR3 is CASSPAGEGFPYEQYF. This chain links TRBV18 with TRBJ2-7; TCRdb outputs TRBD2, but without DNA this stays unchecked. Germline V lookup: CDR1 KGHSH, CDR2 LQKENI. CDR3 length equals 16 residues.

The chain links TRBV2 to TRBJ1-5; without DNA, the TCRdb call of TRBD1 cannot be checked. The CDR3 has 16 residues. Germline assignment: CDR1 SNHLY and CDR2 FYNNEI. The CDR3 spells CASSGVGGPASWPQHF.

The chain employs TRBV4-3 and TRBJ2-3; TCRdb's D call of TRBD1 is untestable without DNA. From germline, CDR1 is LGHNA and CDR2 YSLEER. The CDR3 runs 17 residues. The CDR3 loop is CASSQDLQRGPKDTQYF.

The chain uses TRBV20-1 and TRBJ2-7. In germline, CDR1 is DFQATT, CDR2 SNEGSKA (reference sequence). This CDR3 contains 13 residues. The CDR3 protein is CSARDTPTYEQYF.

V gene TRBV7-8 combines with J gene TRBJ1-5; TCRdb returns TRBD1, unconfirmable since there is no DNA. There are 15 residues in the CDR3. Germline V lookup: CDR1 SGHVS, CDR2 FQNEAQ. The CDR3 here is CASRPDRGANQPQHF.

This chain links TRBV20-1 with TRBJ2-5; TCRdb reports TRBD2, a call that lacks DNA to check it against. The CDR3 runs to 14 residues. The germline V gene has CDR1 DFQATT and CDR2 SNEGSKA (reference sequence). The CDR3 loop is CSVLSREGMETQYF.

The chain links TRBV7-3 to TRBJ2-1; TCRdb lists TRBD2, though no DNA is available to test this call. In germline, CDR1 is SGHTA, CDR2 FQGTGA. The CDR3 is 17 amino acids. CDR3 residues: CASSLTLAGGPGNEQFF.

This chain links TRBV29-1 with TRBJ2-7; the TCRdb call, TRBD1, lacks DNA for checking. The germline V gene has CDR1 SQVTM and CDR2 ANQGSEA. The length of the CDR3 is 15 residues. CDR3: CSVKKGHWGSYEQYF.

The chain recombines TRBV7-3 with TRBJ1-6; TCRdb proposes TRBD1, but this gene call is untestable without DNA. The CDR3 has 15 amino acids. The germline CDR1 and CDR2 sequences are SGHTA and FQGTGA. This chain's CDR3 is CASSPGGGVNSPLHF.

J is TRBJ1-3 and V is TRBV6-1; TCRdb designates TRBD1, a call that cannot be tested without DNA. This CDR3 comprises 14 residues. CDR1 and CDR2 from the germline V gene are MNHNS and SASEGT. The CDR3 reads CASREGPSGNTIYF.

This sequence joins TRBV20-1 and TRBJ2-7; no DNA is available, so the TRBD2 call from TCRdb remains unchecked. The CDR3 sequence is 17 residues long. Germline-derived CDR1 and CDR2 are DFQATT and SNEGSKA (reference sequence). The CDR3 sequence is CSAYISGGGPSVHEQYF.

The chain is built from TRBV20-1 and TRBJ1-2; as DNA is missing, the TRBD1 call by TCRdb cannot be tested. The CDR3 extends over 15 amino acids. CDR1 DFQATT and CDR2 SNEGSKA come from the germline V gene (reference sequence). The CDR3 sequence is CSAGSAGRGVYGYTF.

The CDR3 loop is CASRRTDYEQYF. The V call is TRBV6-1, the J call TRBJ2-7; the D gene TCRdb calls, TRBD1, cannot be checked with no DNA. This CDR3 has 12 residues. Germline lookup yields CDR1 MNHNS and CDR2 SASEGT.

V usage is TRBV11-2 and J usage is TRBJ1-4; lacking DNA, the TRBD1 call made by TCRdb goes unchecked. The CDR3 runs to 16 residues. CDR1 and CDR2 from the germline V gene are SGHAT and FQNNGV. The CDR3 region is CASSSGTGATNEKLFF. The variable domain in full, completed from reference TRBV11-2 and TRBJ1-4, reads EAGVAQSPRYKIIEKRQSVAFWCNPISGHATLYWYQQILGQGPKLLIQFQNNGVVDDSQLPKDRFSAERLKGVDSTLKIQPAKLEDSAVYLCASSSGTGATNEKLFFGSGTQLSVL.

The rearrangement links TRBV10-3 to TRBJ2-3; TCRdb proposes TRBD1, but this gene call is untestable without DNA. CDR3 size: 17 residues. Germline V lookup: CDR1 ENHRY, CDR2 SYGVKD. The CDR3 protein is CAISDPTQEGDTDTQYF.

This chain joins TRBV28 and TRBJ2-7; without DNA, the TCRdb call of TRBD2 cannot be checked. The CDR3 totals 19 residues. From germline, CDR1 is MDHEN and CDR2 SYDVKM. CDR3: CASSLLSPLQENGRDEQYF.

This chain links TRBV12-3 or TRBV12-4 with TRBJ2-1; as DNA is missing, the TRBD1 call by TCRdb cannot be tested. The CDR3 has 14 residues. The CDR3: CASPSGTLYNEQFF.

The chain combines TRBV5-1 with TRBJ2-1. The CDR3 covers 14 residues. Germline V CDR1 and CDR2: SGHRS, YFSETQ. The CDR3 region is CASSLVTDDNEQFF.

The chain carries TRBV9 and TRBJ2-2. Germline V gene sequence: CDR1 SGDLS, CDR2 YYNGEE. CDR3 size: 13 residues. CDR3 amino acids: CASSVYNTGELFF.

The CDR3 is CSARDLVWGAGEKLFF. V is TRBV20-1 and J is TRBJ1-4; TCRdb calls TRBD1, which cannot be checked without DNA. Germline V CDR1 and CDR2: DFQATT, SNEGSKA (reference sequence). The CDR3 loop spans 16 amino acids.

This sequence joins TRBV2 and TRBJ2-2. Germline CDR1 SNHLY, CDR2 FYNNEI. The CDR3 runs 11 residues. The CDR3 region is CASSLNGELFF.

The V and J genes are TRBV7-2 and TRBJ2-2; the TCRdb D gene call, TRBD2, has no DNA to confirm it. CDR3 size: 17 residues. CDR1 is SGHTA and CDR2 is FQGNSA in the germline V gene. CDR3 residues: CASSLQVLAGDAGELFF. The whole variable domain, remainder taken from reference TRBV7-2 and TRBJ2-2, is GAGVSQSPSNKVTEKGKDVELRCDPISGHTALYWYRQSLGQGLEFLIYFQGNSAPDKSGLPSDRFSAERTGGSVSTLTIQRTQQEDSAVYLCASSLQVLAGDAGELFFGEGSRLTVL.

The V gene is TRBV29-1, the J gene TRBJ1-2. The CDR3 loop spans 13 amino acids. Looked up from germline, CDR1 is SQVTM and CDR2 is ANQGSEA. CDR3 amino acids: CSVSSGGDYGYTF. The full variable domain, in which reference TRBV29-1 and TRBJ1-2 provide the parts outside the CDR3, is SAVISQKPSRDICQRGTSLTIQCQVDSQVTMMFWYRQQPGQSLTLIATANQGSEATYESGFVIDKFPISRPNLTFSTLTVSNMSPEDSSIYLCSVSSGGDYGYTFGSGTRLTVV.

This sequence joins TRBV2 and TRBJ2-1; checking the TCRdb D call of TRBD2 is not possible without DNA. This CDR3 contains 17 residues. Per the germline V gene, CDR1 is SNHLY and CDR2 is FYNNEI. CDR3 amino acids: CASRILLRDYLSTEQFF.

CDR3 residues: CASSLGTSGNEQFF. The chain carries TRBV7-8 and TRBJ2-1; as DNA is missing, the TRBD2 call by TCRdb cannot be tested. The CDR3 is made up of 14 amino acids. Per the germline V gene, CDR1 is SGHVS and CDR2 is FQNEAQ.

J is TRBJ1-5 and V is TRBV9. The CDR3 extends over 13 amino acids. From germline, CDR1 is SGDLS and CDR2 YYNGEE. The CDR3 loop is CASSVGGFQPQHF. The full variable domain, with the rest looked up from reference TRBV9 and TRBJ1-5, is DSGVTQTPKHLITATGQRVTLRCSPRSGDLSVYWYQQSLDQGLQFLIQYYNGEERAKGNILERFSAQQFPDLHSELNLSSLELGDSALYFCASSVGGFQPQHFGDGTRLSIL.